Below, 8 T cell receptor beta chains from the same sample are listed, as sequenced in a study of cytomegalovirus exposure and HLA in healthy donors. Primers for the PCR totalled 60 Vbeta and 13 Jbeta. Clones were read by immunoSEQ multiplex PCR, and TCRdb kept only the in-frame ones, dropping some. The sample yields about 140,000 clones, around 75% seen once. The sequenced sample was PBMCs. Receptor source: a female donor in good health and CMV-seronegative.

CDR3 protein: CASSYSPGLGQFF. For the CDR3, the DNA is TGTGCCAGCAGTTACTCTCCCGGGTTGGGGCAGTTCTTC. The chain has TRBV6-5 and TRBJ2-1; unclear D gene. Germline assignment: CDR1 MNHEY and CDR2 SVGAGI. Trimming took off 0 bases at V and 12 bases at J, with 12 bases between the two ends. This CDR3 is 13 amino acids long.

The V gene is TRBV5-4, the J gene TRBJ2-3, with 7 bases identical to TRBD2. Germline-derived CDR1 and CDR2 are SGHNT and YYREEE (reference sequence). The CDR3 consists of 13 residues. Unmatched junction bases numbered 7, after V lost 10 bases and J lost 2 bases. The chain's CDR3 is CAGGVPDTDTQYF. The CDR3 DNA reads TGTGCCGGGGGGGTCCCCGACACAGATACGCAGTATTTT. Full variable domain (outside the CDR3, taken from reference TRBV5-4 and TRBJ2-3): ETGVTQSPTHLIKTRGQQVTLRCSSQSGHNTVSWYQQALGQGPQFIFQYYREEENGRGNFPPRFSGLQFPNYSSELNVNALELDDSALYLCAGGVPDTDTQYFGPGTRLTVL.

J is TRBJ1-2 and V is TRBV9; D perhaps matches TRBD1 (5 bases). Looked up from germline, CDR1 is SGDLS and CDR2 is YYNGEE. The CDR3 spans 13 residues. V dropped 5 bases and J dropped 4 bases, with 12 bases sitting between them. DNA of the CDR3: TGTGCCAGCAGGTCGACAGTTATCTATGGCTACACCTTC. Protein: CASRSTVIYGYTF.

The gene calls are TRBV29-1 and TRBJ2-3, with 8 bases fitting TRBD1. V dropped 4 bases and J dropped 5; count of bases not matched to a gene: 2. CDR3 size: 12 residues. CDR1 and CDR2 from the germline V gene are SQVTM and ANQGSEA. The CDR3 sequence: CSVARGRDTQYF. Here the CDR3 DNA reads TGCAGCGTTGCCAGGGGGCGAGATACGCAGTATTTT.

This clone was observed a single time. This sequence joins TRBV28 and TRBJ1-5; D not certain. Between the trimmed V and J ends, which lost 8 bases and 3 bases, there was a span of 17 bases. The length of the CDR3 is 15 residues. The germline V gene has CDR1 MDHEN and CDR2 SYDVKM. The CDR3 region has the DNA TGTGCCAGCGCCCACCGAGGGCCTGTCAATCAGCCCCAGCATTTT. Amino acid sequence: CASAHRGPVNQPQHF.

The CDR3 DNA sequence: TGTGCCAGCAGCTGGGGACAGGGAGTACAGCCCCAGCATTTT. Translated: CASSWGQGVQPQHF. The chain is built from TRBV11-2 and TRBJ1-5; 9 bases fit TRBD1. Germline CDR1 SGHAT, CDR2 FQNNGV. The trim removed 4 bases at V and 7 bases at J, leaving 5 bases unmatched. The CDR3 contains 14 residues.

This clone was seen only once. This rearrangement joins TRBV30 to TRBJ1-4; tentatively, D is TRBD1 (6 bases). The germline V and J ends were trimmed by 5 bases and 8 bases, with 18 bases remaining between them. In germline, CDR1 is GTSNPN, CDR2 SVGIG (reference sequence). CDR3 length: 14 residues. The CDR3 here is CAWLNQGKSEKLFF. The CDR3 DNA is TGTGCCTGGTTAAACCAGGGGAAGAGCGAAAAACTGTTTTTT.

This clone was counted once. CDR3 loop: CASSLFGGAQETQYF. CDR3 DNA sequence: TGTGCCAGCAGCTTATTCGGGGGGGCCCAAGAGACCCAGTACTTC. The chain is built from TRBV7-8 and TRBJ2-5, with 8 nucleotides matching TRBD2. This CDR3 has 15 residues. J lost 1 base, V lost 2 bases, and 3 bases had no gene match. Germline-derived CDR1 and CDR2 are SGHVS and FQNEAQ.